Shown below are 5 T cell receptor beta chains from a single sample sequenced in a study of blood T cell repertoires in COVID-19. Repertoires were generated with immunoSEQ multiplex PCR, while TCRdb's copy carries only in-frame clones and drops some. This sample carries tens of thousands of clones, 70% to 80% of them seen once, and the ten largest clones take roughly 12%. Input material: peripheral blood. These receptors all come from a human donor in a cohort sampled during active COVID-19.

The chain couples TRBV6-1 to TRBJ2-2; 12 bases align to TRBD2. Germline-derived CDR1 and CDR2 are MNHNS and SASEGT. The CDR3 spans 19 residues. With V trimmed by 4 bases and J by 3 bases, 12 bases remained unmatched. CDR3 in amino acids: CASSAPRLAGGRDTGELFF. CDR3 DNA sequence: TGTGCCAGCAGTGCCCCGCGGCTAGCGGGAGGGCGGGACACCGGGGAGCTGTTTTTT.

This clone was detected only a few times. The chain uses TRBV5-1 and TRBJ2-1, with a possible D match to TRBD2 (7 bases). The CDR3 length is 13 residues. Trimming shortened V by 0 bases and J by 9 bases, and 10 bases separated the two germline ends. Germline V gene lookup returns CDR1 SGHRS and CDR2 YFSETQ. Written as DNA, the CDR3 is TGCGCCAGCAGCTTGGCTAGGGGGGGTGAGCAGTTCTTC. Translating gives CASSLARGGEQFF.

This chain links TRBV6-2 or TRBV6-3 with TRBJ1-5, with D perhaps TRBD1 (5 bases). The germline V gene encodes CDR1 MNHEY and CDR2 SVGEGT. Trimming took off 0 bases at V and 9 bases at J, with 21 bases between the two ends. The CDR3 is 17 residues long. CDR3 loop: CASSYSGQGAASRPQHF. In DNA, the CDR3 is TGTGCCAGCAGTTACTCGGGCCAGGGTGCGGCCTCAAGGCCCCAGCATTTT.

This clone appeared a few times. The genes are TRBV3-1 (or the pseudogene TRBV3-2) and TRBJ2-3; TRBD2 matches 8 bases. The CDR3 is 15 amino acids. From germline, CDR1 is LGHDT and CDR2 YNNKEL (reference sequence). V shed 4 bases and J 1 base; nucleotides not matched to a gene: 4. CDR3 sequence reads: CASSLGLAGTDTQYF. In nucleotides, the CDR3 is TGTGCCAGCAGCCTCGGACTAGCTGGCACAGATACGCAGTATTTT.

This clone has just a few counts. This chain uses TRBV12-3 or TRBV12-4 with TRBJ1-2; maybe TRBD1 (5 bases). V was clipped by 6 bases and J by 8 bases, with 13 bases between them. This CDR3 region has 12 residues. In DNA, the CDR3 is TGTGCCAGCAGGGATCTCCGGGGGGGCTACACCTTC. As protein: CASRDLRGGYTF.